Below are 15 T cell receptor beta chains sequenced from a single sample in a study of post-analysis software for immune sequencing data. These receptors have no identified antigens. Study-wide results and limits: Relative to controls, patients had five TRBV segments at higher frequency, with TRBV5-6, TRBV5-1 and TRBV20-1 among these.

cDNA libraries for TCR beta contained unique molecular identifiers. MiXCR, applied by TCRdb to the PCR reads, yields one record per CDR3 protein. The sample holds 700,000 to 800,000 distinct CDR3 sequences, 25% to 30% seen once. The sample taken for sequencing was blood. The origin of the receptors is a girl under 18 with multiple sclerosis.

The V call is TRBV4-3, the J call TRBJ2-7; D might be TRBD1 (5 bases). This CDR3 contains 13 residues. The germline V gene encodes CDR1 LGHNA and CDR2 YSLEER. V dropped 0 bases and J dropped 7 bases, with 10 bases sitting between them. The CDR3 here is CASSQDSPGEQYF. CDR3 nucleotide sequence: TGCGCCAGCAGCCAAGATTCCCCAGGGGAGCAGTACTTC.

Comment on this clonotype: The germline gene is not matched at one end of the junction; a read error may be the cause. The chain recombines TRBV9 with TRBJ2-3, with 7 positions matching TRBD1. Per the germline V gene, CDR1 is SGDLS and CDR2 is YYNGEE. This CDR3 region has 15 residues. This CDR3 is CASSVGDRRSDAQYF. In nucleotides, the CDR3 is TGTGCCAGCAGCGTAGGGGACAGACGGTCAGATGCGCAGTATTTT.

The genes are TRBV10-3 and TRBJ2-5, with 7 positions matching TRBD1. V dropped 5 bases and J dropped 2; count of bases not matched to a gene: 11. The CDR3 totals 16 residues. Germline CDR1 reads ENHRY; CDR2 reads SYGVKD. The CDR3 region has the DNA TGTGCCATCAGTCCTCGACCCAGGACAGGACAAGAGACCCAGTACTTC. This translates into CAISPRPRTGQETQYF.

The chain recombines TRBV29-1 with TRBJ2-7, with 8 bases fitting TRBD1. CDR1 is SQVTM, CDR2 ANQGSEA, per germline. CDR3 length equals 14 residues. Losses at the gene ends were 6 bases for V and 2 bases for J; bases not matched to a gene: 9. CDR3 sequence reads: CSVGQGLTPYEQYF. CDR3 bases: TGCAGCGTAGGACAGGGTCTCACACCCTACGAGCAGTACTTC.

This clonotype was counted at least ten times. V gene TRBV5-1 combines with J gene TRBJ2-7; 8 bases agree with TRBD1. V dropped 1 base and J dropped 6; count of bases not matched to a gene: 9. CDR1 SGHRS and CDR2 YFSETQ come from the germline V gene. The CDR3 sequence is 15 residues long. This chain's CDR3 is CASSLQGASRSEQYF. The CDR3 DNA reads TGCGCCAGCAGCTTGCAGGGGGCTTCGAGGAGCGAGCAGTACTTC.

V and J are TRBV9 and TRBJ2-1; D possibly matches TRBD1 or TRBD2 (5 bases each). The CDR3 has 15 amino acids. V lost 0 bases, J lost 3 bases, and 10 bases lay in between. Germline CDR1 SGDLS, CDR2 YYNGEE. CDR3 in amino acids: CASSVDGTDYNEQFF. The DNA of the CDR3 is TGTGCCAGCAGCGTAGACGGGACCGACTACAATGAGCAGTTCTTC.

V is TRBV20-1 and J is TRBJ1-6; weak D call: TRBD1 (5 bases). Germline CDR1 DFQATT, CDR2 SNEGSKA (reference sequence). The V end lost 0 bases, the J end lost 10 bases, and 16 bases lay between the germline ends. There are 15 residues in the CDR3. CDR3 region: CSARDFPGGESPLHF. The CDR3 DNA reads as TGCAGTGCTAGAGATTTTCCGGGGGGAGAATCACCCCTCCACTTT.

Remarks on this clonotype: A much larger clone sits a single nucleotide away, making a read error possible. The gene calls are TRBV12-3 or TRBV12-4 and TRBJ2-5, with D perhaps TRBD2 (5 bases). The CDR3 totals 12 residues. V was cut by 3 bases and J by 11 bases, with 13 bases left in between. In nucleotides, the CDR3 is TGTGCCAGCAGTTTCGGGGTCAACGGGCAGTACTTC. This encodes CASSFGVNGQYF.

The rearrangement uses TRBV4-3 and TRBJ2-4; 8 bases match TRBD2. CDR3 size: 15 residues. From germline, CDR1 is LGHNA and CDR2 YSLEER. V gave up 0 bases and J gave up 13 bases; unmatched junction bases: 11. The CDR3 sequence: CASSQDTGGPAEQYF. In DNA, the CDR3 is TGCGCCAGCAGCCAAGATACGGGAGGGCCGGCGGAGCAGTACTTC.

The chain recombines TRBV12-3 or TRBV12-4 with TRBJ2-5, with TRBD2 as a possible D gene (6 bases). Deletions cut 6 bases from V and 11 bases from J, with 22 bases between. The CDR3 is 14 residues long. The CDR3 spells CASSHGTAPREQYF. CDR3 nucleotides: TGTGCCAGCAGCCACGGGACCGCTCCTCGGGAGCAGTACTTC.

In nucleotides, the CDR3 is TGTGCCATCAGTGAGGGTAAGGCAGGAGTACCCTCCTACGAGCAGTACTTC. This gives the protein CAISEGKAGVPSYEQYF. The V gene is TRBV10-3, the J gene TRBJ2-7, with D unresolved. Germline-derived CDR1 and CDR2 are ENHRY and SYGVKD. The CDR3 runs 17 residues. The ends were cut back, 2 bases at V and 0 bases at J, with 17 bases in the middle.

This chain uses TRBV29-1 with TRBJ1-4; D gene uncertain. Germline V CDR1 and CDR2: SQVTM, ANQGSEA. Trimming took off 7 bases at V and 4 bases at J, with 4 bases between the two ends. The CDR3 is 10 residues long. The DNA of the CDR3 is TGCAGCGGTTTTAATGAAAAACTGTTTTTT. This gives the protein CSGFNEKLFF.

This clonotype came up a few times. CDR3 sequence: CSAEPGQGAISAFF. CDR3 nucleotide sequence: TGCAGTGCTGAACCGGGACAGGGGGCAATATCGGCTTTCTTT. This sequence joins TRBV20-1 and TRBJ1-1; TRBD1 aligns across 12 bases. V lost 5 bases and J lost 11; bases outside the gene matches: 12. Per the germline V gene, CDR1 is DFQATT and CDR2 is SNEGSKA (reference sequence). This CDR3 is 14 amino acids long.

The V and J genes are TRBV7-9 and TRBJ1-5, with D uncertain. Germline CDR1 and CDR2: SEHNR and FQNEAQ (reference sequence). CDR3 size: 14 residues. V was shortened by 4 bases and J by 5 bases, with 12 bases between the two germline ends. The chain's CDR3 is CASSYVIRDQPQHF. CDR3 nucleotide sequence: TGTGCCAGCAGCTACGTCATAAGGGATCAGCCCCAGCATTTT.

CDR3 DNA: TGCAGTGCCGAGAGTCTAGCGGGGGGCCTACAAGAGACCCAGTACTTC. This translates into CSAESLAGGLQETQYF. The chain uses TRBV20-1 and TRBJ2-5; TRBD2 matches at 11 bases. In germline, CDR1 is DFQATT, CDR2 SNEGSKA (reference sequence). This CDR3 region has 16 residues. The trim removed 6 bases at V and 2 bases at J, leaving 11 bases unmatched.